The TCR beta chain described here comes from a study of blood T cell repertoires in COVID-19. Background on the study: Both acute and convalescent COVID-19 samples were obtained from the United States, Italy and Spain. T cells, B-cell-depleted T cells, or PBMCs supplied cDNA or gDNA.

Authors' methods: Using reference gene primer amplification, nucleated cell counts were estimated. Assay used: immunoSEQ multiplex PCR; TCRdb lists only in-frame clones, some missing. Clone size and the V and J calls come from that table; the DNA yielded D and trimming. The repertoire has about 97,000 clones, 90% to 95% of them found once; the top ten carry 15% to 20%. Germline V gene data show CDR1 as MNHEY and CDR2 as SVGEGT. The CDR3 length is 16 residues. V lost 0 bases, J lost 0 bases, and 9 bases lay in between. The chain combines TRBV6-2 or TRBV6-3 with TRBJ1-5; tentatively, D is TRBD1 (5 bases). This TCR was sampled from a man in his fifties or sixties with acute or convalescent COVID-19. The sample was peripheral blood. CDR3 DNA: TGTGCCAGCAGTTACTCCGGGGGAGATAGCAATCAGCCCCAGCATTTT. It yields the protein CASSYSGGDSNQPQHF.